The present T cell receptor (beta chain) was sequenced within a study of beta chain features in type 1 diabetes. This CDR3 spans 13 amino acids. V lost 0 bases, J lost 3 bases, and 4 bases lay in between. Germline V gives CDR1 LNHNV, CDR2 YYDKDF (reference sequence). Study-wide findings and caveats: cDNA-based reads could over-represent cells with high TCR expression.

One heparinised draw of blood, averaging roughly 120 mL, came from each donor. Sorted cells reached over 95% purity in every population. A remark on this clone: Its antigen remains unknown.

Every isolated RNA sample was fully reverse transcribed, so sequencing captured expressed TCRB transcripts. Naive, central memory and regulatory T cell samples averaged around 3.5 million immunoSEQ reads each. TCRdb keeps only in-frame clones here, not all; method: immunoSEQ multiplex PCR. The sample shows almost 350,000 clones, roughly 8% of them seen only once. The V and J genes are TRBV15 and TRBJ2-3; D unresolved. Sequencing was done on a sample of central memory CD4+ T cells from blood. The source is a woman aged 18 to 35 in good health. The CDR3, as DNA: TGTGCCACCAGCAGAGATAAGACAGATACGCAGTATTTT. Protein product: CATSRDKTDTQYF.